These T cell receptor beta chains were read from a single sample in a study of blood T cell repertoires in COVID-19. This table comes from immunoSEQ multiplex PCR, and its TCRdb copy is limited to in-frame clones, with some not included. The table has 200,000 or so clones, almost 80% seen once. The specimen was peripheral blood. The receptors come from a man aged 55 to 70 with active or convalescent COVID-19. The CDR3 runs from the conserved cysteine through the conserved F or W. A D gene is named only where the DNA matches it firmly. For some rows the clone size is stated as once, few or many, or as a class when expanded; others skip it.

size,V,J,D,CDR3,DNA
.,TRBV29-1,TRBJ2-1,TRBD1,CSVAGQATYNEQFF,TGCAGCGTTGCTGGACAGGCCACCTACAATGAGCAGTTCTTC
.,TRBV6-5,TRBJ2-1,TRBD2,CASSYLLAGDNEQFF,TGTGCCAGCAGTTATCTACTAGCGGGAGACAATGAGCAGTTCTTC
.,TRBV29-1,TRBJ1-2,.,CSVEERGDGYTF,TGCAGCGTTGAAGAGCGGGGGGATGGCTACACCTTC
.,TRBV9,TRBJ1-2,TRBD1,CASSAHRDRVNYGYTF,TGTGCCAGCAGCGCCCACCGGGACAGGGTGAACTATGGCTACACCTTC
.,TRBV5-1,TRBJ2-4,.,CASSLTGEEDIQYF,TGCGCCAGCAGCTTGACAGGGGAGGAGGACATTCAGTACTTC
.,TRBV19,TRBJ1-5,.,CASSIRAGQPQHF,TGTGCCAGTAGTATCAGGGCCGGTCAGCCCCAGCATTTT
.,TRBV24-1,TRBJ2-2,TRBD1,CATSWTGNTGELFF,TGTGCCACCAGCTGGACAGGGAACACCGGGGAGCTGTTTTTT
many,TRBV7-3,TRBJ2-1,.,CASSLNLGVKQFF,TGTGCCAGCAGCTTAAACTTAGGGGTAAAGCAGTTCTTC
.,TRBV29-1,TRBJ2-1,TRBD2,CSVEDIRGELAEPNSNEQFF,TGCAGCGTTGAAGATATAAGAGGGGAGCTAGCGGAACCTAACTCCAATGAGCAGTTCTTC
few,TRBV2,TRBJ2-7,.,CASGGYEQYF,TGTGCCAGCGGCGGATACGAGCAGTACTTC
.,TRBV7-9,TRBJ1-2,.,CASSSLSSGYTF,TGTGCCAGCAGCTCCTTGTCTAGTGGCTACACCTTC
.,TRBV19,TRBJ2-3,.,CASSEGPGPTDTQYF,TGTGCCAGTAGTGAGGGCCCCGGGCCAACAGATACGCAGTATTTT
.,TRBV11-3,TRBJ2-2,.,CASSLVGANTGELFF,TGTGCCAGCAGCTTAGTAGGGGCGAACACCGGGGAGCTGTTTTTT
.,TRBV18,TRBJ1-5,TRBD1,CASSPGDRADQPQHF,TGTGCCAGCTCACCGGGGGACAGGGCGGATCAGCCCCAGCATTTT
once,TRBV7-3,TRBJ1-2,.,CASSPGRGRGYTF,TGTGCCAGCAGCCCAGGGCGGGGGCGCGGCTACACCTTC
.,TRBV7-2,TRBJ2-7,.,CASSQGWSEQYF,TGTGCCAGCAGCCAGGGGTGGTCCGAGCAGTACTTC
.,TRBV27,TRBJ2-5,.,CASRPALGTSIETQYF,TGTGCCAGCAGGCCCGCATTGGGCACCTCTATAGAGACCCAGTACTTC
.,TRBV6-2/TRBV6-3,TRBJ1-5,TRBD1,CASSTRQGVGQPQHF,TGTGCCAGCAGCACGAGACAGGGGGTTGGACAGCCCCAGCATTTT
.,TRBV28,TRBJ1-5,.,CASSFPRRAPQPQHF,TGTGCCAGCAGTTTCCCTCGGAGGGCACCTCAGCCCCAGCATTTT
once,TRBV5-1,TRBJ2-2,.,CASRGLLNTGELFF,TGCGCCAGCAGGGGACTGCTAAACACCGGGGAGCTGTTTTTT
.,TRBV15,TRBJ1-1,.,CATSTMETLEAFF,TGTGCCACCAGCACCATGGAGACGTTAGAAGCTTTCTTT
.,TRBV10-3,TRBJ2-2,.,CAISQSGTGELFF,TGTGCCATCAGCCAGTCAGGGACCGGGGAGCTGTTTTTT
.,TRBV29-1,TRBJ1-3,.,CSVPSGNTIYF,TGCAGCGTCCCGTCTGGAAACACCATATATTTT
.,TRBV10-3,TRBJ2-1,TRBD2,CAISESRTSEQFF,TGTGCCATCAGTGAGTCGAGGACTAGTGAGCAGTTCTTC
.,TRBV11-2,TRBJ2-1,TRBD1,CASTHTQGQGPNEQFF,TGTGCCAGCACTCATACCCAAGGACAGGGCCCCAATGAGCAGTTCTTC
.,TRBV29-1,TRBJ2-5,TRBD2,CSVEGTSEVQETQYF,TGCAGCGTCGAAGGGACTAGCGAGGTCCAAGAGACCCAGTACTTC
.,TRBV24-1,TRBJ2-3,TRBD2,CATSDTSGISSTDTQYF,TGTGCCACCAGTGATACTAGCGGGATATCTAGCACAGATACGCAGTATTTT
.,TRBV7-9,TRBJ1-4,TRBD1,CASSLGITGEGFYEKLFF,TGTGCCAGCAGCTTAGGAATCACAGGGGAAGGGTTTTATGAAAAACTGTTTTTT
.,TRBV27,TRBJ1-4,.,CASSNEGGEKLFF,TGTGCCAGCAGTAACGAGGGGGGGGAAAAACTGTTTTTT
.,TRBV4-3,TRBJ2-7,TRBD1,CASSHSTGAEQYF,TGCGCCAGCAGCCATTCTACAGGGGCCGAGCAGTACTTC
.,TRBV4-3,TRBJ2-3,TRBD2,CASSGLAGTDTQYF,TGCGCCAGCAGCGGGCTAGCGGGAACAGATACGCAGTATTTT
.,TRBV6-5,TRBJ2-7,TRBD1,CASSRDRESQYF,TGTGCCAGCAGTCGGGACAGGGAATCGCAGTACTTC
once,TRBV7-9,TRBJ2-7,TRBD2,CASTRAGEAYEQYF,TGTGCCAGCACGAGAGCGGGAGAGGCGTACGAGCAGTACTTC
.,TRBV9,TRBJ2-7,.,CASSRDPGPGFEQYF,TGTGCCAGCAGCCGAGACCCGGGTCCGGGATTCGAGCAGTACTTC
.,TRBV10-2,TRBJ2-1,.,CASWKGSRDNNEQFF,TGCGCCAGCTGGAAGGGGAGTCGGGACAACAATGAGCAGTTCTTC
.,TRBV27,TRBJ2-7,TRBD2,CASSSGTSGRAYEQYF,TGTGCCAGCAGTTCCGGGACTAGCGGGAGGGCCTACGAGCAGTACTTC
.,TRBV5-1,TRBJ2-2,TRBD2,CASSPLAGHGGELFF,TGCGCCAGCAGCCCCTTAGCGGGACACGGAGGGGAGCTGTTTTTT
.,TRBV24-1,TRBJ2-1,TRBD2,CATSGRTSGMVNEQFF,TGTGCCACCAGTGGTCGGACTAGCGGGATGGTAAATGAGCAGTTCTTC
.,TRBV6-6,TRBJ1-5,.,CASTAGGIDQPQHF,TGTGCCAGCACCGCGGGGGGGATTGATCAGCCCCAGCATTTT
.,TRBV29-1,TRBJ2-2,TRBD2,CSVATSSNTGELFF,TGCAGCGTTGCGACTAGCTCGAACACCGGGGAGCTGTTTTTT
.,TRBV7-6,TRBJ2-2,TRBD1,CASSRDRVYTGELFF,TGTGCCAGCAGCCGGGACAGGGTATACACCGGGGAGCTGTTTTTT
.,TRBV4-3,TRBJ2-1,TRBD2,CASSRGLAGGNEQFF,TGCGCCAGCAGCCGGGGACTAGCGGGAGGAAATGAGCAGTTCTTC
.,TRBV6-5,TRBJ1-1,.,CASIPPQAGRRRAFF,TGTGCCAGCATCCCCCCACAGGCAGGGCGACGGCGAGCTTTCTTT
few,TRBV19,TRBJ1-6,.,CASSPGNPPLHF,TGTGCCAGTAGTCCGGGGAATCCACCCCTCCACTTT
.,TRBV10-3,TRBJ2-7,TRBD1,CAISATGTASYEQYF,TGTGCCATCAGTGCAACCGGGACAGCCAGCTACGAGCAGTACTTC
.,TRBV11-2,TRBJ2-1,.,CASSSIAVEQFF,TGTGCCAGCAGCTCTATAGCGGTTGAGCAGTTCTTC
.,TRBV6-6,TRBJ1-5,TRBD1,CASGTGVNQPQHF,TGTGCCAGCGGGACAGGAGTCAATCAGCCCCAGCATTTT
.,TRBV11-2,TRBJ2-7,TRBD2,CASSRTVGAGVYEQYF,TGTGCCAGCAGCCGGACGGTCGGAGCGGGAGTTTACGAGCAGTACTTC
.,TRBV19,TRBJ2-1,TRBD2,CASSPTSGSGYNEQFF,TGTGCCAGTAGCCCCACTAGCGGGAGCGGGTACAATGAGCAGTTCTTC
few,TRBV7-2,TRBJ1-1,TRBD1,CASSLRQGRGEAFF,TGTGCCAGCAGCTTGAGACAGGGCAGGGGTGAAGCTTTCTTT
once,TRBV6-2/TRBV6-3,TRBJ1-5,TRBD1,CASSYTTGSNQPQHF,TGTGCCAGCAGTTACACGACAGGGTCCAATCAGCCCCAGCATTTT
.,TRBV18,TRBJ2-3,TRBD1,CASSPTGAFRTDTQYF,TGTGCCAGCTCACCAACAGGGGCGTTCCGCACAGATACGCAGTATTTT
.,TRBV5-1,TRBJ2-2,TRBD1,CASRLGTGSGSGELFF,TGCGCCAGCAGGTTAGGGACAGGTTCCGGGTCCGGGGAGCTGTTTTTT
.,TRBV10-3,TRBJ2-7,TRBD2,CAISDPGLAGYEQYF,TGTGCCATCAGTGACCCGGGACTAGCGGGCTACGAGCAGTACTTC
.,TRBV2,TRBJ2-5,.,CASSDLGETQYF,TGTGCCAGCAGTGACCTAGGAGAGACCCAGTACTTC
.,TRBV11-1,TRBJ2-5,.,CASSWAGQPEETQYF,TGTGCCAGCAGCTGGGCCGGACAGCCCGAAGAGACCCAGTACTTC
.,TRBV29-1,TRBJ2-1,TRBD1,CSARTGEQFF,TGCAGCGCTCGGACAGGGGAGCAGTTCTTC
few,TRBV11-3,TRBJ2-2,.,CASSSTFSVAGELFF,TGTGCCAGCAGCTCAACTTTTAGCGTAGCCGGGGAGCTGTTTTTT
.,TRBV7-2,TRBJ2-5,TRBD2,CASSLNSFAGTRVRGTQYF,TGTGCCAGCAGCTTAAATTCTTTCGCCGGGACTAGGGTTAGGGGGACCCAGTACTTC
.,TRBV4-3,TRBJ2-1,.,CASARQGGNNEQFF,TGCGCCAGCGCCAGGCAGGGTGGAAACAATGAGCAGTTCTTC